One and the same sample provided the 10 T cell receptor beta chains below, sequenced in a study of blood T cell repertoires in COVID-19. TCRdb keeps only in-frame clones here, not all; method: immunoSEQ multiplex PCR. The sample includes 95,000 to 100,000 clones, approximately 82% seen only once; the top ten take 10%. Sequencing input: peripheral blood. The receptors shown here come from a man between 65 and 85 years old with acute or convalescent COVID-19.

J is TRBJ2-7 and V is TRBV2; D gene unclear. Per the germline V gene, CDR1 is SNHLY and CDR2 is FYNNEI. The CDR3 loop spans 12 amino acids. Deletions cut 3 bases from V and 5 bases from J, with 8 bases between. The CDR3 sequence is CASSERSDEQYF. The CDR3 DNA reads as TGTGCCAGCAGTGAGAGGTCCGACGAGCAGTACTTC.

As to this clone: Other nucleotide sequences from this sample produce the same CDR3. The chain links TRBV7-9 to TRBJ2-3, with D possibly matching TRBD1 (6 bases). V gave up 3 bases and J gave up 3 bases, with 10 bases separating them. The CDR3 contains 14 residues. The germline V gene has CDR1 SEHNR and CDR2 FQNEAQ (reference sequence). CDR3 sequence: CASSLGQGTDTQYF. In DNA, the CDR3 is TGTGCCAGCAGCTTGGGGCAGGGGACAGATACGCAGTATTTT. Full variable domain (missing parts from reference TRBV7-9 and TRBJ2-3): DTGVSQNPRHKITKRGQNVTFRCDPISEHNRLYWYRQTLGQGPEFLTYFQNEAQLEKSRLLSDRFSAERPKGSFSTLEIQRTEQGDSAMYLCASSLGQGTDTQYFGPGTRLTVL.

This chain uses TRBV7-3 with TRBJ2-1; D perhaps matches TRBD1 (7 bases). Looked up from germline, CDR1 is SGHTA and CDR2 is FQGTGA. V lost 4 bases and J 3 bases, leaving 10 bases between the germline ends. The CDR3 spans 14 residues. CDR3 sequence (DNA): TGTGCCAGCAGCTACCAGGGGGGCTACAATGAGCAGTTCTTC. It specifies CASSYQGGYNEQFF.

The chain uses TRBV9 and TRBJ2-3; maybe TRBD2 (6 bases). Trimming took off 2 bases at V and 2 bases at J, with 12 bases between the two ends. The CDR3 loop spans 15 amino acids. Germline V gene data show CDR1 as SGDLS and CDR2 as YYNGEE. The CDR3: CASSVFAGLTDTQYF. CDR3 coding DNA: TGTGCCAGCAGCGTTTTTGCGGGGCTCACAGATACGCAGTATTTT. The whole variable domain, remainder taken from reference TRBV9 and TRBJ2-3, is DSGVTQTPKHLITATGQRVTLRCSPRSGDLSVYWYQQSLDQGLQFLIQYYNGEERAKGNILERFSAQQFPDLHSELNLSSLELGDSALYFCASSVFAGLTDTQYFGPGTRLTVL.

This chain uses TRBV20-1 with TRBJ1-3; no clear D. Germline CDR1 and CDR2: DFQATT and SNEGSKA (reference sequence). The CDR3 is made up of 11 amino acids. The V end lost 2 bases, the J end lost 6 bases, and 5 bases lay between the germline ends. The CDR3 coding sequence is TGCAGTGCTAGACGGGAAAACACCATATATTTT. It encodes CSARRENTIYF.

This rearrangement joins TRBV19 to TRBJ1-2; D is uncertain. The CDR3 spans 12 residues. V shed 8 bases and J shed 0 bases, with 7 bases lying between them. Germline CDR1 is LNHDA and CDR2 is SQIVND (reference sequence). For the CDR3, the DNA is TGTGCCAGTGGCCGTTCTAACTATGGCTACACCTTC. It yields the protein CASGRSNYGYTF.

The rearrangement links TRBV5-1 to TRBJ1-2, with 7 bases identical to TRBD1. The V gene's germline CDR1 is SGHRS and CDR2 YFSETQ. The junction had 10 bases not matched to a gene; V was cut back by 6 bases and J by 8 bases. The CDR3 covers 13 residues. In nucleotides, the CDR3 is TGCGCCAGCAACAACATGCAGGGGGGCGGCTACACCTTC. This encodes CASNNMQGGGYTF.

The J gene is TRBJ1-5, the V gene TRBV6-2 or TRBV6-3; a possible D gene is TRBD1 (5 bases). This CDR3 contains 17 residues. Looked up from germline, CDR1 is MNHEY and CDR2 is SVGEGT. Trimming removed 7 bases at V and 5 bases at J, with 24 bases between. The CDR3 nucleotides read TGTGCCAGCAACCCGCGGGACTATAATACCTGGCATCAGCCCCAGCATTTT. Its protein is CASNPRDYNTWHQPQHF.

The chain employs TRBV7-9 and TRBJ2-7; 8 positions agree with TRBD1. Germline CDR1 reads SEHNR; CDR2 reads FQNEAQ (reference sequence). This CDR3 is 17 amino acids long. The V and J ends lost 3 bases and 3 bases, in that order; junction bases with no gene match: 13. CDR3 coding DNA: TGTGCCAGCAGCTTTTACGGGCCTGGGACAGGTCGCTACGAGCAGTACTTC. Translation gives CASSFYGPGTGRYEQYF.

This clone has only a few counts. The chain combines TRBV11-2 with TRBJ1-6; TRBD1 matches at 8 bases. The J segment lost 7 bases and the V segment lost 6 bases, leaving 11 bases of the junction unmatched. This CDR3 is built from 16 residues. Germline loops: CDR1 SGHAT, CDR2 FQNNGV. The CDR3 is CASSPAGTGGNSPLHF. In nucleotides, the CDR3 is TGTGCCAGCAGTCCCGCCGGGACAGGTGGAAATTCACCCCTCCACTTT. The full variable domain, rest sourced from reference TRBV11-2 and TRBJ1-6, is EAGVAQSPRYKIIEKRQSVAFWCNPISGHATLYWYQQILGQGPKLLIQFQNNGVVDDSQLPKDRFSAERLKGVDSTLKIQPAKLEDSAVYLCASSPAGTGGNSPLHFGNGTRLTVT.